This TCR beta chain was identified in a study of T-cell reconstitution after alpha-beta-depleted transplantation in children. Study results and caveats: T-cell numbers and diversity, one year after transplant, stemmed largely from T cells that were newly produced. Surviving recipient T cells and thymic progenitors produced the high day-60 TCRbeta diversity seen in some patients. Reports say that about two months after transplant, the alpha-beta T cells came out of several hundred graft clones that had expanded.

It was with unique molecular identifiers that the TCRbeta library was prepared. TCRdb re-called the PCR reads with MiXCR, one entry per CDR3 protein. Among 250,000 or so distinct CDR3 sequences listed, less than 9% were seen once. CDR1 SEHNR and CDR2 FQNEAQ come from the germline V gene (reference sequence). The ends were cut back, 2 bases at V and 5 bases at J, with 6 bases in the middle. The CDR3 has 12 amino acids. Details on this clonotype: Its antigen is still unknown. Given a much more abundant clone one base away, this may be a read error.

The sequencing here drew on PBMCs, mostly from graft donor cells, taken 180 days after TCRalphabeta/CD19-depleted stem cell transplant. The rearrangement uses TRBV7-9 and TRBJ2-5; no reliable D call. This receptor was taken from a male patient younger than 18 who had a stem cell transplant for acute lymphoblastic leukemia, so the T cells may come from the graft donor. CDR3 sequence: CASSLLPETQYF. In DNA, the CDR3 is TGTGCCAGCAGCTTACTCCCTGAGACCCAGTACTTC.